Sequencing of this T cell receptor (beta chain) was carried out in a study of shared clonotypes between healthy human individuals. Study-level information: Each donor's CD4 naive and CD4 memory cells filled three plates apiece, CD8 naive two, and CD8 memory one.

V lost 1 base and J 2 bases, leaving 28 bases between the germline ends. Germline values: CDR1 ENHRY, CDR2 SYGVKD. This CDR3 contains 21 residues. Remarks on this clone: Its antigen is not identified.

In the original workflow: Filtering differed for immunoSEQ, which gave only junction sequences without quality scores. Method: immunoSEQ multiplex PCR; TCRdb's copy keeps in-frame clones and lacks some. V and J calls and clone size follow that table, whereas D and trimming were derived from the DNA. The profile shows millions of clones, roughly 93% of them singletons. Findings and limits, study-wide: Estimated richness was generally greater in naive than memory subsets.

The sequence derives from a man aged 18 to 35 in good health. Some clones in this sample may be carry-over from other donors' samples. The sample was naive CD4+ T cells from PBMCs. Subset specified: CD45RA+ positively selected. The chain combines TRBV10-3 with TRBJ2-3, with D possibly called TRBD1 or TRBD2 (5 bases each). The CDR3 reads CAISEWGRQGRDQAPTDTQYF. Here the CDR3 DNA reads TGTGCCATCAGTGAGTGGGGAAGGCAGGGCCGGGACCAGGCCCCCACAGATACGCAGTATTTT.